This TCR beta chain was sequenced during a study of lymphopenia after photon versus proton radiotherapy. Notes on the study in general: Photon-treated patients lost naive T cells and TCR diversity; proton-treated stayed stable. Only patients who died were analyzed for survival; proton advantage is unproven. After the lymphocyte nadir, photon-treated repertoires showed oligoclonal expansion, especially of CD8+ Temra cells.

As regards this clone: Antigen unknown.

V lost 0 bases, J lost 7 bases, and 13 bases lay in between. The CDR3 loop spans 13 amino acids. Germline CDR1 and CDR2: GTSNPN and SVGIG (reference sequence). Method: immunoSEQ multiplex PCR; TCRdb's copy keeps in-frame clones and lacks some. The table shows 37,000 or so clones, with approximately 87% occurring only once. J is TRBJ2-7 and V is TRBV30; D gene unclear. This clonotype originated in a man between 50 and 59 years old with gastric cancer. The specimen comprised peripheral blood, sampled from a patient treated with photon-based radiotherapy. CDR3 coding DNA: TGTGCCTGGAGTGTGGGCCTCTCCGGGGAGCAGTACTTC. This codes for CAWSVGLSGEQYF.